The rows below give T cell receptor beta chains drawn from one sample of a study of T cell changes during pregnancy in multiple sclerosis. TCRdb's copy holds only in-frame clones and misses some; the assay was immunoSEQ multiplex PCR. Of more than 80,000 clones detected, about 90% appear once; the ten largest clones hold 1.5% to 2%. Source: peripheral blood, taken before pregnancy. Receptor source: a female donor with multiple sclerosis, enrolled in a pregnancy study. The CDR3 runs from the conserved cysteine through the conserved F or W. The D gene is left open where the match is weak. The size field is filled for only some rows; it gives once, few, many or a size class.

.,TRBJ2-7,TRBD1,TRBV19,CASSIRTGYYEQYF,TGTGCCAGTAGTATCCGGACAGGTTACTACGAGCAGTACTTC
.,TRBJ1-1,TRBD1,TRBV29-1,CSVARGTGLNTEAFF,TGCAGCGTTGCTCGGGGGACAGGGCTAAACACTGAAGCTTTCTTT
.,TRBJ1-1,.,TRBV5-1,CASSLANKGGTEAFF,TGCGCCAGCAGCTTGGCCAACAAGGGAGGCACTGAAGCTTTCTTT
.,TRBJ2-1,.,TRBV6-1,CASSGNLGAIGVEQFF,TGTGCCAGCAGTGGAAACCTGGGTGCTATCGGGGTTGAGCAGTTCTTC
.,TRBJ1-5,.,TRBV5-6,CASSLGQTSNQPQHF,TGTGCCAGCAGCTTGGGACAGACTAGCAATCAGCCCCAGCATTTT
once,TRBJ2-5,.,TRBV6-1,CASSDLGGPGTQYF,TGTGCCAGCAGTGACCTCGGGGGGCCTGGGACCCAGTACTTC
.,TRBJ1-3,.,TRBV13,CASSLGGLNSGNTIYF,TGTGCCAGCAGCTTAGGGGGACTGAATTCTGGAAACACCATATATTTT
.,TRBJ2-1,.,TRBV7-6,CASSPSIVQFF,TGTGCCAGCAGCCCGAGTATTGTGCAGTTCTTC
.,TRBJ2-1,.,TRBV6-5,CASSYIIASHEQFF,TGTGCCAGCAGTTACATAATAGCCTCCCATGAGCAGTTCTTC
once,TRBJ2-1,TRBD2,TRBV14,CASSHLAGGPLSSYNEQFF,TGTGCCAGCAGCCACCTAGCGGGGGGCCCCCTCAGCTCCTACAATGAGCAGTTCTTC
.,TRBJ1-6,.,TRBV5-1,CASSTTGDNSPLHF,TGCGCCAGCAGCACGACGGGAGATAATTCACCCCTCCACTTT
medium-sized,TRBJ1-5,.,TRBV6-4,CASSADSDQPQHF,TGTGCCAGCAGCGCGGACTCAGATCAGCCCCAGCATTTT
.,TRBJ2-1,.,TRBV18,CASSRLVQSVNEQFF,TGTGCCAGCTCACGACTAGTCCAATCCGTCAATGAGCAGTTCTTC
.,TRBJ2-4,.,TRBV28,CASSSQGSASIQYF,TGTGCCAGCAGTTCCCAGGGCAGTGCGTCCATTCAGTACTTC
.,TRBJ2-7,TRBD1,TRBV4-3,CASSATGLSYEQYF,TGCGCCAGCAGCGCGACAGGGCTGTCCTACGAGCAGTACTTC
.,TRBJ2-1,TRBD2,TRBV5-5,CASTQELLAGEGEQFF,TGTGCCAGCACCCAGGAATTGCTAGCGGGAGAGGGTGAGCAGTTCTTC
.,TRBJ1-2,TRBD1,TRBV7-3,CASSLTDRGRQGGYTF,TGTGCCAGCAGCTTAACGGACAGGGGGCGTCAGGGTGGCTACACCTTC
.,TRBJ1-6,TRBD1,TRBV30,CAWRVPGQGSSPLHF,TGTGCCTGGAGGGTACCGGGACAGGGTAGTTCACCCCTCCACTTT
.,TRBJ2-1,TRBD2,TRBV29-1,CSVGAGGYEQFF,TGCAGCGTTGGGGCGGGAGGGTATGAGCAGTTCTTC
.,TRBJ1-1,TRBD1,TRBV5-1,CASSLGTGANTEAFF,TGCGCCAGCAGCTTGGGGACAGGGGCTAACACTGAAGCTTTCTTT
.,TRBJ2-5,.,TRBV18,CASSPNYKETQYF,TGTGCCAGCTCACCCAACTACAAAGAGACCCAGTACTTC
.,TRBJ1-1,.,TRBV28,CASSLLTGRNTEAFF,TGTGCCAGCAGTTTATTGACAGGACGGAACACTGAAGCTTTCTTT
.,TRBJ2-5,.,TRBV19,CASSPGRYRSGETQYF,TGTGCCAGTAGTCCCGGCCGCTATAGGAGCGGGGAGACCCAGTACTTC
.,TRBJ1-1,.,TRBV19,CASSIGVGGGTEAFF,TGTGCCAGTAGTATAGGAGTAGGGGGGGGCACTGAAGCTTTCTTT
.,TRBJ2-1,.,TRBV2,CASSEAGLNNEQFF,TGTGCCAGCAGTGAAGCGGGACTGAACAATGAGCAGTTCTTC
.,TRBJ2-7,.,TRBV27,CASSSGTRYYEQYF,TGTGCCAGCAGTTCTGGGACAAGATACTACGAGCAGTACTTC
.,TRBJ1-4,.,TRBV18,CASSLNGGLREKLFF,TGTGCCAGCTCCCTCAACGGGGGGCTGAGGGAAAAACTGTTTTTT
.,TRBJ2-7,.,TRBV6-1,CASSTEDSATYEQYF,TGTGCCAGTTCGACGGAGGATTCGGCTACCTACGAGCAGTACTTC
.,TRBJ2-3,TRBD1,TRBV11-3,CASKTGGVTDTQYF,TGTGCCAGTAAGACAGGGGGAGTGACAGATACGCAGTATTTT
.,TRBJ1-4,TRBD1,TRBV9,CASSAGQGAGDEKLFF,TGTGCCAGCAGCGCGGGACAGGGGGCAGGGGATGAAAAACTGTTTTTT
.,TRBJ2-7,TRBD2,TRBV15,CATSRPGIASGSSYEQYF,TGTGCCACCAGCAGACCCGGGATAGCTAGCGGGAGCTCCTACGAGCAGTACTTC
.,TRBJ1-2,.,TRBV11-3,CASSHRDSDYGYTF,TGTGCCAGCAGCCATCGAGACTCTGACTATGGCTACACCTTC
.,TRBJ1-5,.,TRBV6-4,CASTPRPRGRNQPQHF,TGTGCCAGCACCCCGAGGCCCAGAGGGCGAAATCAGCCCCAGCATTTT
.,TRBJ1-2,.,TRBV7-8,CASSKGREGGYTF,TGTGCCAGCAGCAAGGGCCGGGAGGGTGGCTACACCTTC
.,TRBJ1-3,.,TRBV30,CALDTFNLNTIYF,TGTGCCTTGGACACCTTCAACCTAAACACCATATATTTT
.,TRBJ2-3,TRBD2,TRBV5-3,CARIKKREGTTDTQYF,TGTGCCAGAATCAAAAAGAGGGAGGGGACCACAGATACGCAGTATTTT
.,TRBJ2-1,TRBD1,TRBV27,CASSLSIWDRVNEQFF,TGTGCCAGCAGTTTATCGATATGGGACAGGGTCAATGAGCAGTTCTTC
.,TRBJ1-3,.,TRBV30,CAWSEDRGNLGNTIYF,TGTGCCTGGAGTGAGGATAGGGGGAATTTGGGAAACACCATATATTTT
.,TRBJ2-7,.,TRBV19,CATSPGRVNYEQYF,TGTGCCACCTCACCCGGCAGGGTTAACTACGAGCAGTACTTC
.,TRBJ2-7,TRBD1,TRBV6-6,CASSAQGESPYEQYF,TGTGCCAGCAGTGCACAGGGGGAATCACCCTACGAGCAGTACTTC
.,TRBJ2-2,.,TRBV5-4,CASSLAGVLSTGELFF,TGTGCCAGCAGCTTGGCCGGGGTCTTGAGCACCGGGGAGCTGTTTTTT
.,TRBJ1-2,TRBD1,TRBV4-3,CASSQDVRQGVTGYTF,TGCGCCAGCAGCCAAGATGTCAGACAGGGGGTTACGGGCTACACCTTC
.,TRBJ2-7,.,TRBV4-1,CASGEARGSYEQYF,TGCGCCAGCGGCGAGGCCAGGGGTTCGTACGAGCAGTACTTC
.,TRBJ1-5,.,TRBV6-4,CASSGGTYQPQHF,TGTGCCAGCAGTGGCGGGACGTATCAGCCCCAGCATTTT
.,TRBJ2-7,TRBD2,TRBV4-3,CASSQGRRGGYEQYF,TGCGCCAGCAGCCAAGGGAGACGGGGGGGGTACGAGCAGTACTTC
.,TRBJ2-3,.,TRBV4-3,CASSQDLASTDTQYF,TGCGCCAGCAGCCAAGATTTGGCCAGCACAGATACGCAGTATTTT
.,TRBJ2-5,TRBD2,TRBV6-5,CASSSSGTSGEETQYF,TGTGCCAGCAGTTCCTCCGGGACTAGCGGCGAAGAGACCCAGTACTTC
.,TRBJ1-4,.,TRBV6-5,CASRGRGEKLFF,TGTGCCAGTCGGGGGCGGGGGGAAAAACTGTTTTTT